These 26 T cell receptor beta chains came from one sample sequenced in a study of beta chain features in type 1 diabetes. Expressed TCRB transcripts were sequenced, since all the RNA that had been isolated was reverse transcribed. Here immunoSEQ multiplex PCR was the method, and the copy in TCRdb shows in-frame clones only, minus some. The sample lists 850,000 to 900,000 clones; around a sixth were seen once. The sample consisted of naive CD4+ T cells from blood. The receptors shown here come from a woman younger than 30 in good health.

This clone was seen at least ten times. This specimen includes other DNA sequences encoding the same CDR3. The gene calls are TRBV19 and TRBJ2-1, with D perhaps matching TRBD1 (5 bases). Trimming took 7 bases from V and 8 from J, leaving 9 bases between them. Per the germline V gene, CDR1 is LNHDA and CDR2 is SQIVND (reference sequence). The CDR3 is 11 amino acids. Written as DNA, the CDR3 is TGTGCCAGTAAGGGGTGGGATGAGCAGTTCTTC. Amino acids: CASKGWDEQFF. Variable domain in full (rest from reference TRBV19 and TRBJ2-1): DGGITQSPKYLFRKEGQNVTLSCEQNLNHDAMYWYRQDPGQGLRLIYYSQIVNDFQKGDIAEGYSVSREKKESFPLTVTSAQKNPTAFYLCASKGWDEQFFGPGTRLTVL.

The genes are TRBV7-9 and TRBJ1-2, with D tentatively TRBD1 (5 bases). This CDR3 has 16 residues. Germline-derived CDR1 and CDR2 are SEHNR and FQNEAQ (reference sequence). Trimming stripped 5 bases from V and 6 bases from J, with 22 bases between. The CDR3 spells CASSPGGGRAPHGYTF. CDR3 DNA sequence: TGTGCCAGCAGCCCGGGGGGTGGGCGCGCCCCCCATGGCTACACCTTC.

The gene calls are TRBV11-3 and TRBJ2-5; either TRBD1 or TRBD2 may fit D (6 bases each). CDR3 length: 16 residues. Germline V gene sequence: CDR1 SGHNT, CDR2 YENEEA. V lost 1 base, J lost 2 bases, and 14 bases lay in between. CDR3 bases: TGTGCCAGCAGCTTAGTGGAGGGGGTTGGACAAGAGACCCAGTACTTC. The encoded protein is CASSLVEGVGQETQYF.

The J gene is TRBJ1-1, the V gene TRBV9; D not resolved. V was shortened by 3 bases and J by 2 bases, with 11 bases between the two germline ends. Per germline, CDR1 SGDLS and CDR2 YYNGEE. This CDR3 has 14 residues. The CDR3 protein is CASSARGSNTEAFF. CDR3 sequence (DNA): TGTGCCAGCAGCGCTCGAGGGAGTAACACTGAAGCTTTCTTT.

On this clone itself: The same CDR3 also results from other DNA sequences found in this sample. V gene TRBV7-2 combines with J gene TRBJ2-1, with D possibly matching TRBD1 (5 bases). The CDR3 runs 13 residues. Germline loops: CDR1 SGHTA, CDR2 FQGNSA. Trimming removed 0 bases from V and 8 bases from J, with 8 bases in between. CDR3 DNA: TGTGCCAGCAGCTTAGCAGGGGTGGATGAGCAGTTCTTC. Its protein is CASSLAGVDEQFF.

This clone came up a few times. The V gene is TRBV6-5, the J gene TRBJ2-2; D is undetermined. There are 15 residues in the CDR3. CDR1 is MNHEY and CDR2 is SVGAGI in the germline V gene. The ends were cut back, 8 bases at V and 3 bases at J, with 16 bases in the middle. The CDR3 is CASSTTVTHTGELFF. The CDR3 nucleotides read TGTGCCAGCTCTACAACAGTGACCCACACCGGGGAGCTGTTTTTT.

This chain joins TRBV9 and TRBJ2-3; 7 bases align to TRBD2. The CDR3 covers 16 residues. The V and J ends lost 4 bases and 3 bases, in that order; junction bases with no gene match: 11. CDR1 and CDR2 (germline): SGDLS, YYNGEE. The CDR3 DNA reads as TGTGCCAGCAGCCACGGACTAGACGGAGCGACAGATACGCAGTATTTT. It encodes CASSHGLDGATDTQYF.

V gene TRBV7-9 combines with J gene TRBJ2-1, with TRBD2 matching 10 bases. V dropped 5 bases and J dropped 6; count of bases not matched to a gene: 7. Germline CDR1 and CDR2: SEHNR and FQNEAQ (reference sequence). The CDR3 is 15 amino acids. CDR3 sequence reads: CASSPSGTSANEQFF. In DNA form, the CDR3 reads TGTGCCAGCAGCCCGTCCGGGACTAGCGCCAATGAGCAGTTCTTC.

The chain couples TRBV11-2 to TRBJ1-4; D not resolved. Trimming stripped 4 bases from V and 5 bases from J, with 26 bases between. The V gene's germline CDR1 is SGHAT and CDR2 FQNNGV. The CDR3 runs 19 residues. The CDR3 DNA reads TGTGCCAGCAGCTATCGAAGCCCCAACCTTGGACTGGGAAATGAAAAACTGTTTTTT. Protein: CASSYRSPNLGLGNEKLFF.

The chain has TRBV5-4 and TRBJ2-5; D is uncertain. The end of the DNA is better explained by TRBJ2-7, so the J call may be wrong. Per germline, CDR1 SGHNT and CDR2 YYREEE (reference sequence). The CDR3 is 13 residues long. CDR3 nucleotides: TGTGCCAGCAGCTTGACCAGCAGCTACGAGCAGTACTTC. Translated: CASSLTSSYEQYF.

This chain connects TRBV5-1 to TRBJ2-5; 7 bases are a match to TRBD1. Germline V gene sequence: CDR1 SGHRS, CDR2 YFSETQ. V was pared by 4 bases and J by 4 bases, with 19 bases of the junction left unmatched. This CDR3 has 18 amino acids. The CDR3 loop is CASSITFSTGTERETQYF. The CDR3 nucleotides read TGCGCCAGCAGCATAACCTTCTCGACTGGGACAGAGAGAGAGACCCAGTACTTC.

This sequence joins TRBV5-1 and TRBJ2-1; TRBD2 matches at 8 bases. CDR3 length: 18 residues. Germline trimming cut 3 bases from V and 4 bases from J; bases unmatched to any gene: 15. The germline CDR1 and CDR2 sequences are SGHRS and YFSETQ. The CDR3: CASSSGQVAGNTYNEQFF. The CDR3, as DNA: TGCGCCAGCAGCTCGGGTCAGGTAGCGGGAAATACTTACAATGAGCAGTTCTTC.

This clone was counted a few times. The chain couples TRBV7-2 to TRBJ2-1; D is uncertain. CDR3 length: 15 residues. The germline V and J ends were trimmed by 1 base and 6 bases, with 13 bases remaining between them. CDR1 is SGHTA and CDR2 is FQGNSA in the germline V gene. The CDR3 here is CASSLGASISNEQFF. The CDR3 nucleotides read TGTGCCAGCAGCTTAGGGGCTAGTATTAGCAATGAGCAGTTCTTC. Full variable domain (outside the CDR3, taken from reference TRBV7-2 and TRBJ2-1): GAGVSQSPSNKVTEKGKDVELRCDPISGHTALYWYRQSLGQGLEFLIYFQGNSAPDKSGLPSDRFSAERTGGSVSTLTIQRTQQEDSAVYLCASSLGASISNEQFFGPGTRLTVL.

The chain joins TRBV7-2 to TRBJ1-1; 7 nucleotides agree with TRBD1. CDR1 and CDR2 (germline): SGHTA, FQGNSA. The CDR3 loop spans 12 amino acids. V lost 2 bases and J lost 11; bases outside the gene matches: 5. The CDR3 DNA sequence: TGTGCCAGCAGCTTAAGACAGGGCCGGGCTTTCTTT. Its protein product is CASSLRQGRAFF. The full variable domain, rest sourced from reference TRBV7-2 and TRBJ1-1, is GAGVSQSPSNKVTEKGKDVELRCDPISGHTALYWYRQSLGQGLEFLIYFQGNSAPDKSGLPSDRFSAERTGGSVSTLTIQRTQQEDSAVYLCASSLRQGRAFFGQGTRLTVV.

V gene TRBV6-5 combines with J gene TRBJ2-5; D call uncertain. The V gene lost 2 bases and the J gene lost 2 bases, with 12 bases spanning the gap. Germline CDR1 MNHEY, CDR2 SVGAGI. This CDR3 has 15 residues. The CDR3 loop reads CASSYSRFPQETQYF. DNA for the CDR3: TGTGCCAGCAGTTACAGTCGGTTTCCACAAGAGACCCAGTACTTC.

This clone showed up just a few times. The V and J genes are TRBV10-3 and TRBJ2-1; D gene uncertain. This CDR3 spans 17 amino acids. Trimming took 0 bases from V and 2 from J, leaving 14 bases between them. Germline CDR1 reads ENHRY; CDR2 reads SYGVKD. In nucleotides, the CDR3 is TGTGCCATCAGTGAGTCTGGCGCCCGCTTAACCTACAATGAGCAGTTCTTC. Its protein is CAISESGARLTYNEQFF.

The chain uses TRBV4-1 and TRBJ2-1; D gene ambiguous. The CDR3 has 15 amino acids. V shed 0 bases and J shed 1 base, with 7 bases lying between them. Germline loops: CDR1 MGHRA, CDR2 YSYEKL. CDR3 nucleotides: TGCGCCAGCAGCCAAGAGCAGGAGTCCTACAATGAGCAGTTCTTC. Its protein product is CASSQEQESYNEQFF.

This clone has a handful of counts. This CDR3 reads CASSLIAGGVSNQPQHF. The CDR3 coding sequence is TGTGCCAGCAGCCTAATAGCAGGGGGAGTGAGCAATCAGCCCCAGCATTTT. The V and J genes are TRBV27 and TRBJ1-5; 7 nucleotides agree with TRBD1. From germline, CDR1 is MNHEY and CDR2 SMNVEV (reference sequence). The CDR3 consists of 17 residues. With V trimmed by 6 bases and J by 1 base, 12 bases remained unmatched.

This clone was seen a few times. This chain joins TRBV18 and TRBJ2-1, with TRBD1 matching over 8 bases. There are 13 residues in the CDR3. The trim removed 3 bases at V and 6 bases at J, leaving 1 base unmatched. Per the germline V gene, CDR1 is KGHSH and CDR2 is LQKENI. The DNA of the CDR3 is TGTGCCAGCTCACCGGACAGGGCCAATGAGCAGTTCTTC. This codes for CASSPDRANEQFF. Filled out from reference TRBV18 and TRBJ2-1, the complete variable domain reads NAGVMQNPRHLVRRRGQEARLRCSPMKGHSHVYWYRQLPEEGLKFMVYLQKENIIDESGMPKERFSAEFPKEGPSILRIQQVVRGDSAAYFCASSPDRANEQFFGPGTRLTVL.

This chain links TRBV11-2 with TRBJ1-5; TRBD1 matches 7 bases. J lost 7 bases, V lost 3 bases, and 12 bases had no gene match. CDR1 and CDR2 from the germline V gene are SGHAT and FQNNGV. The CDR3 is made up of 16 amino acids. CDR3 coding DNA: TGTGCCAGCAGCTTTTATAGGGACAGTGCCGAGCAGCCCCAGCATTTT. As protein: CASSFYRDSAEQPQHF.

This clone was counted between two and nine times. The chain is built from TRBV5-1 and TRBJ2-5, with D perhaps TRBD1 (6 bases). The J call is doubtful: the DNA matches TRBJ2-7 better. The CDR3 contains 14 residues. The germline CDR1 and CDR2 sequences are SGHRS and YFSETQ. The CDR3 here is CASSPTGFSYEQYF. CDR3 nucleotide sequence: TGCGCCAGCAGCCCAACAGGGTTTTCCTACGAGCAGTACTTC.

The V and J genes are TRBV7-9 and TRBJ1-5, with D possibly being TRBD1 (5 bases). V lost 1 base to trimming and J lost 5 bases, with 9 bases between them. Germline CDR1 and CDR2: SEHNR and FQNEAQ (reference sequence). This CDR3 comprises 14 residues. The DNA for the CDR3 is TGTGCCAGCAGCTTAGGGCAGGGCCATCAGCCCCAGCATTTT. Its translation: CASSLGQGHQPQHF.

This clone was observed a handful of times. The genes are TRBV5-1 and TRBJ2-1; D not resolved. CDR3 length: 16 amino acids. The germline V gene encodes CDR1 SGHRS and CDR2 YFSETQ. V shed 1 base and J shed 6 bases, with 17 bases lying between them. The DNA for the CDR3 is TGCGCCAGCAGCTTGTCTGTCGGAACCAGACCCAATGAGCAGTTCTTC. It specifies CASSLSVGTRPNEQFF.

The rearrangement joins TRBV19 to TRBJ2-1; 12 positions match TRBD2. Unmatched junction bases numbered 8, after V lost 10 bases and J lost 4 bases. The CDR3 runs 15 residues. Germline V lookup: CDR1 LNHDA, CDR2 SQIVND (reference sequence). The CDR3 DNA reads TGTGCCACCAGACTAGCGGGAGCCCAGTACAATGAGCAGTTCTTC. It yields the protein CATRLAGAQYNEQFF.

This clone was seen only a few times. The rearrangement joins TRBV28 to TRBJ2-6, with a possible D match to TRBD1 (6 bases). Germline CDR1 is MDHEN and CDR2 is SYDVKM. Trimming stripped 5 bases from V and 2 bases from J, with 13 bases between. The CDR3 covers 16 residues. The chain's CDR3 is CASSKQGSPGANVLTF. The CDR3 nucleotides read TGTGCCAGCAGTAAACAGGGTTCCCCTGGGGCCAACGTCCTGACTTTC.

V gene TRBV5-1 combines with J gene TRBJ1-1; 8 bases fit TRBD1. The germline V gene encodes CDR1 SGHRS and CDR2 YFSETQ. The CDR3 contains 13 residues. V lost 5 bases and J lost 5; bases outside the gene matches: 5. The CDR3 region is CASRAGGRTEAFF. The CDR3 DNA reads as TGCGCCAGCAGGGCAGGGGGCCGGACTGAAGCTTTCTTT. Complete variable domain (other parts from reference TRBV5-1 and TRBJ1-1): KAGVTQTPRYLIKTRGQQVTLSCSPISGHRSVSWYQQTPGQGLQFLFEYFSETQRNKGNFPGRFSGRQFSNSRSEMNVSTLELGDSALYLCASRAGGRTEAFFGQGTRLTVV.